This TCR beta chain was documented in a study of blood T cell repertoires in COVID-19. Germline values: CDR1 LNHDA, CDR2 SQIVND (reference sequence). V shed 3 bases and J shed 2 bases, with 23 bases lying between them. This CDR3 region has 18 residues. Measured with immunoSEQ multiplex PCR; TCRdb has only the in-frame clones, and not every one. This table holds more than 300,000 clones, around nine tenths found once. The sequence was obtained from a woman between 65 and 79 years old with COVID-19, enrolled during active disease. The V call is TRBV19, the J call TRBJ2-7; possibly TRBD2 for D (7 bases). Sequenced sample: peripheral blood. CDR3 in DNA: TGTGCCAGTAGTATTAAGGCAGGGAGGGGGTTCTTTCCCTACGAGCAGTACTTC. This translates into CASSIKAGRGFFPYEQYF.